These 4 T cell receptor beta chains were all obtained from the same sample, sequenced in a study of memory CD4+ T cells and cytomegalovirus serostatus. Assay: immunoSEQ multiplex PCR; the TCRdb copy retains only in-frame clones and omits some. The data hold roughly 39,000 clones, with 60% to 85% observed a single time. Single viable CD3+CD4+CD8-CD45RO+ cells were sorted as the memory CD4+ T cells. The sequenced material came from memory CD4+ T cells from blood. The receptors were sampled from an adult in good health and CMV-seronegative.

The chain carries TRBV2 and TRBJ1-5; D gene ambiguous. Trimming removed 3 bases at V and 3 bases at J, with 9 bases between. CDR1 is SNHLY and CDR2 is FYNNEI in the germline V gene. This CDR3 comprises 14 residues. The CDR3 DNA follows: TGTGCCAGCAGTGAGGCAGGCCCCAATCAGCCCCAGCATTTT. Amino acids: CASSEAGPNQPQHF.

The chain couples TRBV29-1 to TRBJ1-1; TRBD1 aligns across 8 bases. Germline CDR1 and CDR2: SQVTM and ANQGSEA. CDR3 length equals 12 residues. J gave up 4 bases and V 4 bases, and 2 bases lay outside the gene matches. CDR3 sequence: CSVAQGGTEAFF. In DNA form, the CDR3 reads TGCAGCGTTGCACAGGGGGGCACTGAAGCTTTCTTT.

This clone is classed as medium-sized. The chain couples TRBV5-6 to TRBJ1-3, with D unclear. The germline gives CDR1 SGHDT, CDR2 YYEEEE. The V gene lost 1 base and the J gene lost 3 bases, with 2 bases spanning the gap. This CDR3 comprises 12 residues. CDR3 DNA: TGTGCCAGCAGCTTGTATGGAAACACCATATATTTT. Encoded protein: CASSLYGNTIYF.

On this clone itself: This likely comes from a read error, as the CDR3 has no conserved phenylalanine or tryptophan at its end. CDR3 in amino acids: CASSATVNTEAFL. CDR3 nucleotide sequence: TGTGCCAGCAGTGCGACAGTGAACACTGAAGCTTTCCTT. This rearrangement joins TRBV6-1 to TRBJ1-1, with D possibly matching TRBD1 (5 bases). From germline, CDR1 is MNHNS and CDR2 SASEGT. V lost 4 bases to trimming and J lost 0 bases, with 6 bases between them. There are 13 residues in the CDR3.